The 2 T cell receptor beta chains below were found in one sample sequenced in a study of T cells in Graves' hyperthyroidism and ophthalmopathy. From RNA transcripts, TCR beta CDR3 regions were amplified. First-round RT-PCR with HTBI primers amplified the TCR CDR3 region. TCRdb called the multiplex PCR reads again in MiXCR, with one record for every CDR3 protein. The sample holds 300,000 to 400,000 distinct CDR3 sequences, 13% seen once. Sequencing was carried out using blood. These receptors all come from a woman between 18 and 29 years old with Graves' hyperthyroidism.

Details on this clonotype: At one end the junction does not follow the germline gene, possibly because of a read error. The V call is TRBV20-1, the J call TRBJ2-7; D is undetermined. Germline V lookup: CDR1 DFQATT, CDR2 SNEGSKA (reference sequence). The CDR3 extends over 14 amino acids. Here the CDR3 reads CSAQFLVYSYKQYF. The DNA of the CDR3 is TGCAGTGCCCAATTCCTCGTATACTCCTACAAGCAGTACTTC.

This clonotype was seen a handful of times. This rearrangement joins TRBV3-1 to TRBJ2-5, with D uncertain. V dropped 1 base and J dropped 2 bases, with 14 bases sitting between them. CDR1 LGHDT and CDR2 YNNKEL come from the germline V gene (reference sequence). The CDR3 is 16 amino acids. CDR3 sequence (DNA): TGTGCCAGCAGCCAAGGTCTGGGTCTGCCGCAAGAGACCCAGTACTTC. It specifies CASSQGLGLPQETQYF.